These 22 T cell receptor beta chains originate from one sample sequenced in a study of CD8+CD57+ T cells in acquired aplastic anemia (dated by TCRdb to 2016 to 2019). The data were produced on an Illumina HiSeq 2000. Genomic DNA served as template for TCR beta VDJ combination and CDR3 sequence profiling. TCRdb cleaned the public reads at Q25 with fastp, built clones with MiXCR and kept in-frame beta chains. Rows are unified per CDR3 protein, each entry keeping the most common DNA and genes. Across this sample there are 150,000 or so distinct CDR3 sequences, with under 55% seen only once. The ten top clones hold approximately 3% of the sample. Expansion of CD8+CD57+ cells had been shown by flow cytometry in the patients chosen for sequencing. The sequencing sample was made of sorted CD4+, CD8+, or CD8+CD57+ T cells (not recorded which) from PBMCs. The receptors here all came from a human donor with aplastic anemia.

This clonotype was recorded many times. CDR3 sequence: CASSVTNLKAETSTDTQYF. CDR3 DNA: TGTGCCAGCAGCGTAACTAACCTGAAAGCGGAAACTAGCACAGATACGCAGTATTTT. The J gene is TRBJ2-3, the V gene TRBV9, with a tentative D call TRBD2 (5 bases). This CDR3 contains 19 residues. Germline assignment: CDR1 SGDLS and CDR2 YYNGEE. Trimming cost V 1 base and J 0 bases, with 21 bases left between them. Drawing the rest from reference TRBV9 and TRBJ2-3, the complete variable domain is DSGVTQTPKHLITATGQRVTLRCSPRSGDLSVYWYQQSLDQGLQFLIQYYNGEERAKGNILERFSAQQFPDLHSELNLSSLELGDSALYFCASSVTNLKAETSTDTQYFGPGTRLTVL.

The chain recombines TRBV10-3 with TRBJ1-3, with 9 bases that match TRBD1. CDR1 is ENHRY, CDR2 SYGVKD, per germline. This CDR3 is built from 14 residues. V trimming: 11 bases; J trimming: 2 bases; junction bases outside the gene matches: 7. Here the CDR3 DNA reads TGTGCCTCGGGACAGGGACCAGCTGGAAACACCATATATTTT. Translation: CASGQGPAGNTIYF.

V gene TRBV29-1 combines with J gene TRBJ1-2; D not resolved. V dropped 8 bases and J dropped 4 bases, with 11 bases sitting between them. The CDR3 length is 11 residues. Germline values: CDR1 SQVTM, CDR2 ANQGSEA. The CDR3 DNA reads as TGCAGCTTCTGGACGCTCTATGGCTACACCTTC. Its translation is CSFWTLYGYTF.

This clonotype was seen many times. The chain recombines TRBV5-1 with TRBJ2-2; D is unresolved. The CDR3 loop spans 12 amino acids. Trimming took off 3 bases at V and 6 bases at J, with 6 bases between the two ends. Germline V lookup: CDR1 SGHRS, CDR2 YFSETQ. The CDR3: CASSSRAGELFF. In DNA form, the CDR3 reads TGCGCCAGCAGCTCCCGGGCCGGGGAGCTGTTTTTT. Combining the CDR3 with reference TRBV5-1 and TRBJ2-2 gives the whole variable domain KAGVTQTPRYLIKTRGQQVTLSCSPISGHRSVSWYQQTPGQGLQFLFEYFSETQRNKGNFPGRFSGRQFSNSRSEMNVSTLELGDSALYLCASSSRAGELFFGEGSRLTVL.

This clonotype was recorded many times. The rearrangement uses TRBV6-1 and TRBJ1-6; the D is unclear. Per the germline V gene, CDR1 is MNHNS and CDR2 is SASEGT. The V end lost 0 bases, the J end lost 10 bases, and 4 bases lay between the germline ends. The CDR3 totals 12 residues. The CDR3 DNA reads TGTGCCAGCAGTGAAGCTATCTCACCCCTCCACTTT. This sequence encodes CASSEAISPLHF.

This clonotype was observed many times. The J gene is TRBJ2-7, the V gene TRBV12-3 or TRBV12-4, with TRBD1 matching over 8 bases. This CDR3 is 14 amino acids long. J lost 2 bases, V lost 6 bases, and 6 bases had no gene match. Here the CDR3 DNA reads TGTGCCAGCAGCCGACAGGGGTTCGCCTACGAGCAGTACTTC. It translates to CASSRQGFAYEQYF.

This clonotype was detected ten times or more. J is TRBJ2-1 and V is TRBV7-2, with D perhaps given as TRBD1 or TRBD2 (5 bases each). Germline CDR1 reads SGHTA; CDR2 reads FQGNSA. The CDR3 is 15 residues long. Trimming pared 1 base from V and 6 bases from J, leaving 13 bases between. Written as DNA, the CDR3 is TGTGCCAGCAGCTTAGTAGGGAGCACAGGCAATGAGCAGTTCTTC. Its translation: CASSLVGSTGNEQFF.

This clonotype was seen ten or more times. The J gene is TRBJ1-5, the V gene TRBV6-5, with TRBD1 matching over 7 bases. The V segment lost 4 bases and the J segment 0 bases; nucleotides outside the gene matches: 0. Germline V CDR1 and CDR2: MNHEY, SVGAGI. The CDR3 length is 14 residues. CDR3 coding DNA: TGTGCCAGCAGTTCAGGGGGTAGCAATCAGCCCCAGCATTTT. Protein sequence: CASSSGGSNQPQHF.

The chain combines TRBV6-1 with TRBJ2-3, with TRBD2 matching 9 bases. The J segment lost 0 bases and the V segment lost 5 bases, leaving 9 bases of the junction unmatched. Germline CDR1 is MNHNS and CDR2 is SASEGT. The CDR3 length is 17 residues. The CDR3 sequence: CASSRNPGLASTDTQYF. CDR3 nucleotides: TGTGCCAGCAGTCGAAATCCGGGACTAGCTAGCACAGATACGCAGTATTTT.

The V gene is TRBV3-1, the J gene TRBJ2-7; D not certain. Germline loops: CDR1 LGHDT, CDR2 YNNKEL (reference sequence). Between the trimmed V and J ends, which lost 1 base and 3 bases, there was a span of 13 bases. The CDR3 covers 15 residues. Written as DNA, the CDR3 is TGTGCCAGCAGCCAAGCGTATAGGGCGGACTACGAGCAGTACTTC. This codes for CASSQAYRADYEQYF.

The chain links TRBV18 to TRBJ1-2, with D possibly matching TRBD1 (6 bases). The CDR3 is 13 amino acids. Per the germline V gene, CDR1 is KGHSH and CDR2 is LQKENI. Trimming removed 1 base at V and 8 bases at J, with 11 bases between. CDR3 bases: TGTGCCAGCTCACCACTATCAGGGGAAGGCTACACCTTC. It translates to CASSPLSGEGYTF.

This clonotype was found a few times. The V and J genes are TRBV30 and TRBJ2-7, with 7 bases identical to TRBD2. The junction had 0 bases not matched to a gene; V was cut back by 2 bases and J by 2 bases. From germline, CDR1 is GTSNPN and CDR2 SVGIG (reference sequence). The CDR3 loop spans 12 amino acids. CDR3: CAWSREAYEQYF. CDR3 bases: TGTGCCTGGAGTCGGGAGGCCTACGAGCAGTACTTC.

The rearrangement links TRBV19 to TRBJ2-3; D perhaps matches TRBD2 (6 bases). The CDR3 length is 13 residues. Trimming stripped 5 bases from V and 5 bases from J, with 11 bases between. Germline CDR1 LNHDA, CDR2 SQIVND (reference sequence). CDR3 nucleotides: TGTGCCAGTAGTCGGGGACTCAGAGATACGCAGTATTTT. It translates to CASSRGLRDTQYF.

This clonotype was picked up one time. The gene calls are TRBV4-1 and TRBJ2-2; D call uncertain. Trimming took 1 base from V and 3 from J, leaving 12 bases between them. CDR3 length: 16 amino acids. CDR1 is MGHRA, CDR2 YSYEKL, per germline. CDR3 amino acids: CASSQGAATYTGELFF. The CDR3 DNA follows: TGCGCCAGCAGCCAAGGCGCCGCCACGTACACCGGGGAGCTGTTTTTT.

CDR3 nucleotide sequence: TGTGCCACCAGCAGAGTTCGACAGGGTGGTTACGAGCAGTACTTC. Its translation is CATSRVRQGGYEQYF. The chain combines TRBV15 with TRBJ2-7; 7 bases match TRBD1. The CDR3 contains 15 residues. Germline CDR1 LNHNV, CDR2 YYDKDF (reference sequence). V gave up 1 base and J gave up 4 bases; unmatched junction bases: 7.

This chain links TRBV7-8 with TRBJ1-6; D gene unclear. The CDR3 is 13 amino acids. The V and J ends lost 6 bases and 4 bases respectively, with 7 bases between them. Germline CDR1 and CDR2: SGHVS and FQNEAQ. The CDR3 protein is CASRAGYNSPLHF. The CDR3 bases are TGTGCCAGCAGGGCGGGTTATAATTCACCCCTCCACTTT.

This clonotype was detected many times. This CDR3 is CASSPNELTEAFF. In nucleotides, the CDR3 is TGTGCCAGCAGCCCGAACGAGCTTACTGAAGCTTTCTTT. The V gene is TRBV12-3 or TRBV12-4, the J gene TRBJ1-1; D not resolved. The V end lost 6 bases, the J end lost 5 bases, and 13 bases lay between the germline ends. The CDR3 is 13 residues long.

The rearrangement joins TRBV6-2 or TRBV6-3 to TRBJ1-2, with a tentative D call TRBD1 (5 bases). This CDR3 has 16 residues. Trimming took 7 bases from V and 2 from J, leaving 20 bases between them. CDR1 MNHEY and CDR2 SVGEGT come from the germline V gene. As DNA, the CDR3 is TGTGCCAGCATCCCCGCCCCAGGGTTGAGGAACTATGGCTACACCTTC. It translates to CASIPAPGLRNYGYTF.

This clonotype was recorded many times. The V call is TRBV7-2, the J call TRBJ1-6; 8 bases are shared with TRBD1. Per the germline V gene, CDR1 is SGHTA and CDR2 is FQGNSA. This CDR3 spans 15 amino acids. The J segment lost 9 bases and the V segment lost 3 bases, leaving 7 bases of the junction unmatched. For the CDR3, the DNA is TGTGCCAGCAGCTTCTTAGGACAGGGAAGTTCACCCCTCCACTTT. This gives the protein CASSFLGQGSSPLHF.

The rearrangement joins TRBV24-1 to TRBJ1-2; 7 nucleotides agree with TRBD1. J was trimmed by 8 bases and V by 4 bases; bases with no gene match: 6. This CDR3 spans 13 amino acids. Germline values: CDR1 KGHDR, CDR2 SFDVKD. The DNA for the CDR3 is TGTGCCACCAGTGACCCGACAGGGAACGGCTACACCTTC. Translation gives CATSDPTGNGYTF.

This clonotype has at least ten counts. V usage is TRBV19 and J usage is TRBJ2-2; tentative D call: TRBD2 (6 bases). The CDR3 consists of 17 residues. V was trimmed by 5 bases and J by 0 bases, leaving 16 bases between them. CDR1 LNHDA and CDR2 SQIVND come from the germline V gene (reference sequence). The CDR3 region has the DNA TGTGCCAGTAGTGACCACGGACTATTCGCGAACACCGGGGAGCTGTTTTTT. Its protein product is CASSDHGLFANTGELFF.

The rearrangement joins TRBV20-1 to TRBJ2-7; TRBD2 matches at 9 bases. The CDR3 totals 12 residues. The germline V gene encodes CDR1 DFQATT and CDR2 SNEGSKA (reference sequence). The V gene end was trimmed by 5 bases and the J gene end by 5 bases; junction bases not matched to a gene: 4. CDR3 bases: TGCAGTGCTTTTAGCGGGAGCGACGAGCAGTACTTC. Translated, it gives CSAFSGSDEQYF.